The next 10 T cell receptor beta chains were all read from a single sample in a study of blood T cell repertoires in COVID-19. TCRdb keeps only in-frame clones here, not all; method: immunoSEQ multiplex PCR. The sample carries approximately 200,000 clones, roughly four fifths recorded once. The sequenced sample was peripheral blood. The source is a woman aged 30 to 39 who had recovered from COVID-19.

V and J are TRBV19 and TRBJ1-1; D gene uncertain. Looked up from germline, CDR1 is LNHDA and CDR2 is SQIVND (reference sequence). Trimming took off 5 bases at V and 4 bases at J, with 8 bases between the two ends. This CDR3 contains 12 residues. CDR3: CASSEVATEAFF. CDR3 DNA: TGTGCCAGTAGTGAAGTAGCCACTGAAGCTTTCTTT.

This chain uses TRBV7-6 with TRBJ2-7, with TRBD1 matching 11 bases. Germline CDR1 and CDR2: SGHVS and FNYEAQ. The CDR3 is 18 amino acids. Unmatched junction bases numbered 14, after V lost 1 base and J lost 6 bases. The CDR3 coding sequence is TGTGCCAGCAGCTTAGTGGGGGCCCGGACAGGGGGCTTCGGCGAGCAGTACTTC. It translates to CASSLVGARTGGFGEQYF.

The chain carries TRBV4-2 and TRBJ2-3, with 7 bases aligning to TRBD2. Germline-derived CDR1 and CDR2 are LGHNA and YNFKEQ. The junction had 8 bases not matched to a gene; V was cut back by 5 bases and J by 0 bases. The CDR3 is 16 amino acids. In DNA form, the CDR3 reads TGTGCCAGCAGCTCCGGGGAGCGGGAAAGCACAGATACGCAGTATTTT. It specifies CASSSGERESTDTQYF.

The V and J genes are TRBV2 and TRBJ1-2, with 7 bases aligning to TRBD1. CDR3 size: 11 residues. V shed 7 bases and J 9 bases; nucleotides not matched to a gene: 5. Looked up from germline, CDR1 is SNHLY and CDR2 is FYNNEI. CDR3 region: CASTRDSSYTF. CDR3 coding DNA: TGTGCCAGCACTAGGGACAGCAGCTACACCTTC. Together with reference TRBV2 and TRBJ1-2, the CDR3 gives the full variable domain: EPEVTQTPSHQVTQMGQEVILRCVPISNHLYFYWYRQILGQKVEFLVSFYNNEISEKSEIFDDQFSVERPDGSNFTLKIRSTKLEDSAMYFCASTRDSSYTFGSGTRLTVV.

The rearrangement joins TRBV5-4 to TRBJ1-2; a weak D match, TRBD1 (5 bases). This CDR3 is built from 14 residues. Germline CDR1 and CDR2: SGHNT and YYREEE (reference sequence). V was pared by 4 bases and J by 5 bases, with 15 bases between. Here the CDR3 DNA reads TGTGCCAGCAGCAAAGGACTAGGGGAGTATGGCTACACCTTC. Its protein is CASSKGLGEYGYTF. The complete variable domain, with remaining parts taken from reference TRBV5-4 and TRBJ1-2, reads ETGVTQSPTHLIKTRGQQVTLRCSSQSGHNTVSWYQQALGQGPQFIFQYYREEENGRGNFPPRFSGLQFPNYSSELNVNALELDDSALYLCASSKGLGEYGYTFGSGTRLTVV.

V gene TRBV4-2 combines with J gene TRBJ2-7; TRBD2 matches at 9 bases. This CDR3 contains 15 residues. CDR1 is LGHNA, CDR2 YNFKEQ, per germline. J lost 5 bases, V lost 1 base, and 6 bases had no gene match. CDR3 nucleotides: TGTGCCAGCAGCCAAGGCCTAGCGGGAAATAACGAGCAGTACTTC. Protein product: CASSQGLAGNNEQYF.

V gene TRBV7-2 combines with J gene TRBJ2-7; D not resolved. This CDR3 comprises 13 residues. V was shortened by 4 bases and J by 0 bases, with 7 bases between the two germline ends. Germline V lookup: CDR1 SGHTA, CDR2 FQGNSA. This chain's CDR3 is CASSYSTSYEQYF. Here the CDR3 DNA reads TGTGCCAGCAGCTACAGCACCTCCTACGAGCAGTACTTC.

V is TRBV10-3 and J is TRBJ1-2; D perhaps matches TRBD1 (5 bases). CDR1 ENHRY and CDR2 SYGVKD come from the germline V gene. This CDR3 is 15 amino acids long. V was pared by 3 bases and J by 2 bases, with 13 bases between. The CDR3 DNA sequence: TGTGCCATCAGTGATCCAACGGCAGGGAACTATGGCTACACCTTC. Protein: CAISDPTAGNYGYTF.

The genes are TRBV6-1 and TRBJ1-6; the match to TRBD1 covers 9 bases. This CDR3 spans 16 amino acids. The germline V gene has CDR1 MNHNS and CDR2 SASEGT. With 1 base clipped from V and 7 bases from J, the junction kept 5 bases outside the gene matches. CDR3 sequence reads: CASSEGAGQGNSPLHF. CDR3 in DNA: TGTGCCAGCAGTGAAGGGGCGGGACAGGGAAATTCACCCCTCCACTTT.

V and J are TRBV19 and TRBJ2-1, with 8 bases that match TRBD2. With 6 bases clipped from V and 8 bases from J, the junction kept 6 bases outside the gene matches. The length of the CDR3 is 13 residues. Per the germline V gene, CDR1 is LNHDA and CDR2 is SQIVND (reference sequence). CDR3 nucleotide sequence: TGTGCCAGTAGAAGCGGGAGCGGGTATGAGCAGTTCTTC. Encoded protein: CASRSGSGYEQFF.